This T cell receptor (beta chain) was sequenced during a study of cytomegalovirus exposure and HLA in healthy donors. Study-wide results and caveats: CMV serostatus was the only recorded immune exposure for donors.

This clone showed up just a few times. The target antigen is unknown. The PCR made use of 60 Vbeta and 13 Jbeta primers. Clones were read by immunoSEQ multiplex PCR, and TCRdb kept only the in-frame ones, dropping some. The data show approximately 180,000 clones, with 77% seen just once and approximately 1.5% held by the top ten. Germline assignment: CDR1 MRHNA and CDR2 SNTAGT. The CDR3 spans 13 residues. V lost 5 bases and J lost 8; bases outside the gene matches: 5. The TCR sequence derives from a woman in her 30s in good health and CMV-seropositive. The rearrangement uses TRBV6-4 and TRBJ2-1; TRBD2 aligns across 8 bases. Sequenced material: PBMCs. The CDR3 region has the DNA TGTGCCAGCAGTCCAACGGGAGGGGATGAGCAGTTCTTC. Its protein is CASSPTGGDEQFF.